Following are 8 T cell receptor beta chains from one sample sequenced in a study of a mutant IDH1 vaccine in newly diagnosed glioma. Here immunoSEQ multiplex PCR was the method, and the copy in TCRdb shows in-frame clones only, minus some. This sample has 50,000 to 60,000 clones, with under 90% found just once. Time point indicated: week 23, last vaccination. With topical imiquimod, each dose of the vaccine consisted of 300 ug of mutant IDH1 20-mer peptide. Their cognate antigens are unknown. The sequenced sample was PBMCs, obtained from a glioma patient whose treatment included an IDH1 peptide vaccine. Receptors were obtained from a man between 40 and 49 years old with glioma.

This chain uses TRBV7-9 with TRBJ2-5, with D possibly matching TRBD2 (6 bases). The ends were cut back, 5 bases at V and 5 bases at J, with 24 bases in the middle. Germline V gene data show CDR1 as SEHNR and CDR2 as FQNEAQ (reference sequence). The CDR3 sequence is 17 residues long. For the CDR3, the DNA is TGTGCCAGCAGCCCTATCGGGGGAGGCGGTACATCGGAGACCCAGTACTTC. This translates into CASSPIGGGGTSETQYF.

The chain employs TRBV30 and TRBJ1-1; maybe TRBD1 (5 bases). Trimming removed 2 bases at V and 2 bases at J, with 9 bases between. The CDR3 has 13 amino acids. CDR1 is GTSNPN and CDR2 is SVGIG in the germline V gene (reference sequence). In DNA, the CDR3 is TGTGCCTGGAGTCGGGACCTTAACACTGAAGCTTTCTTT. It is translated as CAWSRDLNTEAFF.

The V and J genes are TRBV4-1 and TRBJ2-7; D is perhaps TRBD1 (8 bases). V dropped 2 bases and J dropped 6 bases, with 20 bases sitting between them. The CDR3 is 16 residues long. Looked up from germline, CDR1 is MGHRA and CDR2 is YSYEKL. CDR3 region: CASSQSNRGGFREQYF. The CDR3 DNA sequence: TGCGCCAGCAGCCAATCCAACAGGGGGGGCTTTCGCGAGCAGTACTTC.

The J gene is TRBJ2-3, the V gene TRBV6-5; D remains unclear. The CDR3 runs 13 residues. V was cut by 6 bases and J by 4 bases, with 11 bases left in between. Germline V CDR1 and CDR2: MNHEY, SVGAGI. CDR3 nucleotides: TGTGCCAGCAGAGGAGCCGAACCAGATACGCAGTATTTT. It is translated as CASRGAEPDTQYF.

This clone was recorded once. The V call is TRBV29-1, the J call TRBJ2-1; tentatively, D is TRBD2 (6 bases). Trimming cost V 5 bases and J 7 bases, with 15 bases left between them. Germline-derived CDR1 and CDR2 are SQVTM and ANQGSEA. The CDR3 length is 13 residues. The CDR3 spells CSVRLGGLNEQFF. The CDR3, as DNA: TGCAGCGTTAGGTTAGGAGGGCTGAATGAGCAGTTCTTC.

The J gene is TRBJ2-7, the V gene TRBV2, with D unresolved. Between the trimmed V and J ends, which lost 5 bases and 2 bases, there was a span of 10 bases. The CDR3 extends over 13 amino acids. From germline, CDR1 is SNHLY and CDR2 FYNNEI. Here the CDR3 DNA reads TGTGCCAGCAGTCCTAAGGCAGCCTACGAGCAGTACTTC. Translating it yields CASSPKAAYEQYF.

The chain has TRBV7-2 and TRBJ1-2, with a possible D match to TRBD1 (6 bases). This CDR3 is 16 amino acids long. In germline, CDR1 is SGHTA, CDR2 FQGNSA. Trimming stripped 3 bases from V and 0 bases from J, with 14 bases between. The CDR3 here is CASSFGTPYSNYGYTF. In DNA form, the CDR3 reads TGTGCCAGCAGCTTTGGGACACCGTACTCTAACTATGGCTACACCTTC.

The table lists this clone with a count of one. The V gene is TRBV13, the J gene TRBJ2-3; weak D call: TRBD2 (5 bases). Germline-derived CDR1 and CDR2 are PRHDT and FYEKMQ (reference sequence). The CDR3 extends over 14 amino acids. V gave up 5 bases and J gave up 1 base, with 10 bases separating them. CDR3 sequence (DNA): TGTGCCAGCAGCCGTCACGGGGGCACAGATACGCAGTATTTT. Translating gives CASSRHGGTDTQYF.